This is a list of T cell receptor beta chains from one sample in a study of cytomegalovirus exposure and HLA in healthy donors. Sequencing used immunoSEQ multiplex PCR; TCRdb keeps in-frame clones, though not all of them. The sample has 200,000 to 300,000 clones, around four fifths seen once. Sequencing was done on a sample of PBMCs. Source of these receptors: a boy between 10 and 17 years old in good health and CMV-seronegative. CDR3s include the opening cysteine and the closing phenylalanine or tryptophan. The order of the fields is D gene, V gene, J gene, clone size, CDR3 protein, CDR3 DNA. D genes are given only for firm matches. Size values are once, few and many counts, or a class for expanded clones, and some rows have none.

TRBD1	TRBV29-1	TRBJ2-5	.	CSGGQGAQETQYF	TGCAGCGGCGGACAGGGTGCCCAAGAGACCCAGTACTTC
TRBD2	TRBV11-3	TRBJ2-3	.	CASSVKSGTGTDTQYF	TGTGCCAGCAGCGTAAAGAGCGGGACCGGCACAGATACGCAGTATTTT
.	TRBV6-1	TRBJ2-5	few	CASSEAPVIWTQYF	TGTGCCAGCAGTGAAGCCCCAGTGATATGGACCCAGTACTTC
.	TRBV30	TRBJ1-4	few	CASATNEKLFF	TGTGCGAGTGCAACTAATGAAAAACTGTTTTTT
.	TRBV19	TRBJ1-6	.	CASSISRGLGSPLHF	TGTGCCAGTAGTATCTCGAGGGGACTAGGTTCACCCCTCCACTTT
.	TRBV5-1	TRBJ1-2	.	CATLGQAGGYTF	TGCGCCACCCTAGGACAAGCAGGCGGCTACACCTTC
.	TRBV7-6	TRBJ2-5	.	CASSARQETQYF	TGTGCCAGCAGCGCCAGACAGGAGACCCAGTACTTC
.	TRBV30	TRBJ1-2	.	CAWNRVNYGYTF	TGTGCCTGGAACAGGGTAAACTATGGCTACACCTTC
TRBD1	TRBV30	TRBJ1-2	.	CAWSADRGYGYTF	TGTGCCTGGAGTGCGGACAGGGGATATGGCTACACCTTC
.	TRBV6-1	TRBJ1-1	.	CASTREAFF	TGTGCCAGCACCCGTGAAGCTTTCTTT
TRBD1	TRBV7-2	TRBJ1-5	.	CASSLAGTVPNQPQHF	TGTGCCAGCAGCTTAGCCGGGACAGTCCCCAATCAGCCCCAGCATTTT
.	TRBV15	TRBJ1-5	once	CATSGSLTYYSNQPQHF	TGTGCCACCAGCGGGTCACTGACTTATTATAGCAATCAGCCCCAGCATTTT
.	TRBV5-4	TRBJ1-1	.	CASSLTGVGLLGTEAFF	TGTGCCAGCAGCCTGACAGGTGTGGGCCTGCTGGGCACTGAAGCTTTCTTT
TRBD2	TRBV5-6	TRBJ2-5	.	CASSPFTSGRAGMETQYF	TGTGCCAGCAGCCCATTCACTAGCGGGAGGGCCGGTATGGAGACCCAGTACTTC
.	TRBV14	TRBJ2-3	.	CASSQEAGPDTQYF	TGTGCCAGCAGCCAAGAAGCAGGGCCAGATACGCAGTATTTT
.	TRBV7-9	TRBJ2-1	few	CASSLASGRDEQFF	TGTGCCAGCAGCTTAGCATCAGGGCGTGATGAGCAGTTCTTC
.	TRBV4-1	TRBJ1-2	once	CASSQPIQGGGYTF	TGCGCCAGCAGCCAACCAATCCAGGGAGGCGGCTACACCTTC
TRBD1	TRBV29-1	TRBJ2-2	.	CSVDRDTGELFF	TGCAGCGTGGACAGGGACACCGGGGAGCTGTTTTTT
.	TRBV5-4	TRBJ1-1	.	CASSLKGRVLRDTEAFF	TGTGCCAGCAGCTTGAAGGGCAGGGTGCTAAGAGACACTGAAGCTTTCTTT
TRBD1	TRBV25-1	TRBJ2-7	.	CASSVLRGRGGDEQYF	TGTGCCAGCAGTGTCCTTAGGGGGCGAGGTGGGGACGAGCAGTACTTC
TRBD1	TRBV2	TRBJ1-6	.	CASGTPGQGVRVNSPLHF	TGTGCCAGTGGGACCCCGGGACAGGGGGTTCGGGTTAATTCACCCCTCCACTTT
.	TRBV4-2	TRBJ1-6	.	CASSHPGHYGGSPLHF	TGTGCCAGCAGCCATCCTGGGCATTACGGAGGGTCACCCCTCCACTTT
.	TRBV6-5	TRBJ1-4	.	CASSSGRGDSEKLFF	TGTGCCAGCAGTTCCGGACGGGGGGATAGTGAAAAACTGTTTTTT
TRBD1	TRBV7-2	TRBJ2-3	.	CASSNTGARTDTQYF	TGTGCCAGCAGCAACACAGGGGCCCGCACAGATACGCAGTATTTT
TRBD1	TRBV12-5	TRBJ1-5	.	CASGLGAGTGDNNQPQHF	TGTGCTAGTGGTTTGGGCGCCGGGACAGGGGACAACAATCAGCCCCAGCATTTT
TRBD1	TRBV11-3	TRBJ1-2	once	CASSLPTRTGQRGYTF	TGTGCCAGCAGCTTACCCACTCGGACAGGCCAACGTGGCTACACCTTC
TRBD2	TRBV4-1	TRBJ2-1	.	CASSQVIASGTYNEQFF	TGCGCCAGCAGCCAAGTCATCGCTAGCGGAACCTACAATGAGCAGTTCTTC
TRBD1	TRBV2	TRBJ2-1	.	CASIQGNEQFF	TGTGCCAGCATACAGGGGAATGAGCAGTTCTTC
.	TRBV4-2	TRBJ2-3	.	CASSQGADTQYF	TGTGCCAGCAGCCAAGGCGCAGATACGCAGTATTTT
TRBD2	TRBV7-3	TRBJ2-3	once	CASSLRGLAGTDTQYF	TGTGCCAGCAGCCTAAGGGGACTAGCGGGCACAGATACGCAGTATTTT
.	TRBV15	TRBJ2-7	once	CATSISSGNEQYF	TGTGCCACCAGCATTTCTTCGGGTAACGAGCAGTACTTC
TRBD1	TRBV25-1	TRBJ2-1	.	CASSERQGSYNEQFF	TGTGCCAGCAGTGAAAGACAGGGGTCTTACAATGAGCAGTTCTTC
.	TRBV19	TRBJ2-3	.	CASRQGDTQYF	TGTGCCAGTAGGCAGGGAGATACGCAGTATTTT
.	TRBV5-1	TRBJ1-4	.	CASSLEPANEKLFF	TGCGCCAGCAGCTTGGAGCCGGCTAATGAAAAACTGTTTTTT
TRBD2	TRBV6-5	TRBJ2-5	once	CASSRLAGTQETQYF	TGTGCCAGCAGCCGACTAGCGGGAACGCAAGAGACCCAGTACTTC
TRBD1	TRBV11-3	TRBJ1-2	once	CASSSAGGRGYTF	TGTGCCAGCAGCTCCGCAGGGGGCCGGGGCTACACCTTC
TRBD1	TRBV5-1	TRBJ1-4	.	CASSQTGGHNEKLFF	TGCGCCAGCAGCCAGACAGGGGGTCATAATGAAAAACTGTTTTTT
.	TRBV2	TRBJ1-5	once	CASSESQAQHF	TGTGCCAGCAGTGAGTCACAGGCCCAGCATTTT
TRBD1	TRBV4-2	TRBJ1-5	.	CASSQDWDRGQQPQHF	TGTGCCAGCAGCCAAGATTGGGACAGGGGGCAGCAGCCCCAGCATTTT
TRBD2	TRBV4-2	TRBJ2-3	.	CASSQVVAGGQDTQYF	TGTGCCAGCAGCCAAGTGGTTGCGGGAGGGCAAGATACGCAGTATTTT
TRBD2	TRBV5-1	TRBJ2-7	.	CASSSLTSGSSYEQYF	TGCGCCAGCAGCTCCCTGACTAGCGGAAGCTCCTACGAGCAGTACTTC
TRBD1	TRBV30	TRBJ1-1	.	CAWVGPQGTGWGAEAFF	TGTGCCTGGGTGGGCCCCCAAGGGACAGGGTGGGGAGCTGAAGCTTTCTTT